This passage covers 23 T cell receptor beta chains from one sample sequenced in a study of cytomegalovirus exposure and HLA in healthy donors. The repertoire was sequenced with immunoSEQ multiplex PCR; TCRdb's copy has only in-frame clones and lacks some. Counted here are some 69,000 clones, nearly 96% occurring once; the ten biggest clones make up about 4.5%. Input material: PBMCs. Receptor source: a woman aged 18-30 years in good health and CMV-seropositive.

The CDR3 protein is CASSRTSGRTYEQYF. CDR3 DNA sequence: TGTGCCAGCAGCCGAACTAGCGGGAGAACCTACGAGCAGTACTTC. The J gene is TRBJ2-7, the V gene TRBV9; TRBD2 agrees at 11 bases. Trimming cost V 4 bases and J 2 bases; bases outside gene matches: 5. There are 15 residues in the CDR3. From germline, CDR1 is SGDLS and CDR2 YYNGEE.

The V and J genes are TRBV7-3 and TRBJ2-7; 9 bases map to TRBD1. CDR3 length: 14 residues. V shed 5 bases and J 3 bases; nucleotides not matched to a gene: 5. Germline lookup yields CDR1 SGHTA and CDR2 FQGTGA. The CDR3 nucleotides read TGTGCCAGCAGCCCAGGGGGACAGGGCTACGAGCAGTACTTC. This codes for CASSPGGQGYEQYF.

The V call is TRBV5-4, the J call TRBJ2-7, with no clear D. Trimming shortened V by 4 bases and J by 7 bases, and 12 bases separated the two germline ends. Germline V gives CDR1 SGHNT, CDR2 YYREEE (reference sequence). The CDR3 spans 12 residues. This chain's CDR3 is CASSVLLREQYF. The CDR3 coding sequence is TGTGCCAGCAGCGTCCTTCTGAGGGAGCAGTACTTC. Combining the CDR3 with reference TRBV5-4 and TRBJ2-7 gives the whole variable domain ETGVTQSPTHLIKTRGQQVTLRCSSQSGHNTVSWYQQALGQGPQFIFQYYREEENGRGNFPPRFSGLQFPNYSSELNVNALELDDSALYLCASSVLLREQYFGPGTRLTVT.

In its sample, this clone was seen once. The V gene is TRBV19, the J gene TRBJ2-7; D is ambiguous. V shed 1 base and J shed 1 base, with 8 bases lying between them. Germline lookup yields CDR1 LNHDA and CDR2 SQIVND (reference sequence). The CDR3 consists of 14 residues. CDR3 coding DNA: TGTGCCAGTAGTATAGCCCCCCATTCCTACGAGCAGTACTTC. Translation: CASSIAPHSYEQYF.

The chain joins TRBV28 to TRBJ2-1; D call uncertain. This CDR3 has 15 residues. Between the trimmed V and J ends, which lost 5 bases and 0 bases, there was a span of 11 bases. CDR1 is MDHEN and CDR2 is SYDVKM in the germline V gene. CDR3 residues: CASSHRNYSYNEQFF. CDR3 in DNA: TGTGCCAGCAGTCACAGAAATTACTCCTACAATGAGCAGTTCTTC.

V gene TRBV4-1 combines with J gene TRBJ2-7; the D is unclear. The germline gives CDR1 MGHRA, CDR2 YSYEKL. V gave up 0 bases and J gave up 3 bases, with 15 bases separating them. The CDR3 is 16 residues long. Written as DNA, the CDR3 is TGCGCCAGCAGCCAAGAAACTGTCACAGCATTCTACGAGCAGTACTTC. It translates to CASSQETVTAFYEQYF.

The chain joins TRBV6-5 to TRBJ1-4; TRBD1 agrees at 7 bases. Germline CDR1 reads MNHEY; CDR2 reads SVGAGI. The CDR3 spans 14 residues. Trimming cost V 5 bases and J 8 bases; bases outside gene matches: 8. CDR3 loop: CASSPDRVWEKLFF. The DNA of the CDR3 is TGTGCCAGCAGTCCCGACAGGGTATGGGAAAAACTGTTTTTT.

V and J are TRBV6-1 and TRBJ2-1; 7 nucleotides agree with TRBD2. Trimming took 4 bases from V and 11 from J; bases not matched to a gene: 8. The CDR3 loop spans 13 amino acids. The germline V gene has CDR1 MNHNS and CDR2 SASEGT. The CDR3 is CASSVTWREQQFF. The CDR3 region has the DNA TGTGCCAGCAGTGTGACGTGGCGGGAGCAGCAGTTCTTC.

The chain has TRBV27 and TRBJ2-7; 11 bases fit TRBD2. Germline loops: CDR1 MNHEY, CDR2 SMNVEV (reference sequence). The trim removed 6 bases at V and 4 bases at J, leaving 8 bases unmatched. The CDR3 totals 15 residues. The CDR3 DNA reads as TGTGCCAGCAGGGGGACTAGCGGCAGTATGTACGAGCAGTACTTC. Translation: CASRGTSGSMYEQYF.

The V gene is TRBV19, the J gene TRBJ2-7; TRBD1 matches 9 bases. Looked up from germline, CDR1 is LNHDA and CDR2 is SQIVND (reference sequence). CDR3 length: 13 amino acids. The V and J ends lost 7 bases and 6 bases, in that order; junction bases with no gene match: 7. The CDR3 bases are TGTGCCAGTATGGGACAGGGAATTTCCGAGCAGTACTTC. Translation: CASMGQGISEQYF. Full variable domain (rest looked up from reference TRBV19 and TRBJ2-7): DGGITQSPKYLFRKEGQNVTLSCEQNLNHDAMYWYRQDPGQGLRLIYYSQIVNDFQKGDIAEGYSVSREKKESFPLTVTSAQKNPTAFYLCASMGQGISEQYFGPGTRLTVT.

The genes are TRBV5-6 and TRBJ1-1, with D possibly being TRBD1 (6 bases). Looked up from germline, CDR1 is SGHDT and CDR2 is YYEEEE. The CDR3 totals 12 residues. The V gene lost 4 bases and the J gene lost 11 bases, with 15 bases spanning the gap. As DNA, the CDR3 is TGTGCCAGCAGCCCTGATGGACAGAGGGCTTTCTTT. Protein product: CASSPDGQRAFF. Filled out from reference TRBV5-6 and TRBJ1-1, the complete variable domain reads DAGVTQSPTHLIKTRGQQVTLRCSPKSGHDTVSWYQQALGQGPQFIFQYYEEEERQRGNFPDRFSGHQFPNYSSELNVNALLLGDSALYLCASSPDGQRAFFGQGTRLTVV.

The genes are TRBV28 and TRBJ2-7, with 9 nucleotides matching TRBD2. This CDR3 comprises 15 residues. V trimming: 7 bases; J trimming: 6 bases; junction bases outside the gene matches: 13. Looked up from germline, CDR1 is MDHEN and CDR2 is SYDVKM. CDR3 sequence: CASTVVRGRAVEQYF. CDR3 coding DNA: TGTGCCAGCACCGTCGTTCGCGGGAGGGCGGTCGAGCAGTACTTC.

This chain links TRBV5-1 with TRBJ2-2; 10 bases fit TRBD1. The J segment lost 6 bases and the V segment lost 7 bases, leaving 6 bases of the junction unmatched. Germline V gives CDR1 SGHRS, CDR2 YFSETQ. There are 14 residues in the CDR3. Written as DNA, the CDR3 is TGCGCCAGCGGCCGGGACAGGGGTCCCGGGGAGCTGTTTTTT. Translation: CASGRDRGPGELFF.

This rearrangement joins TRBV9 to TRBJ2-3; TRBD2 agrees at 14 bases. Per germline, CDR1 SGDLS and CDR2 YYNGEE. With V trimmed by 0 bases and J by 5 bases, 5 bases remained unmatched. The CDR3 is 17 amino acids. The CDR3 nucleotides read TGTGCCAGCAGCGTAGTCGGACTAGCGGGAGGCGGAGATACGCAGTATTTT. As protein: CASSVVGLAGGGDTQYF. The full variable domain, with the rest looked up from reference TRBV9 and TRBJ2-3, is DSGVTQTPKHLITATGQRVTLRCSPRSGDLSVYWYQQSLDQGLQFLIQYYNGEERAKGNILERFSAQQFPDLHSELNLSSLELGDSALYFCASSVVGLAGGGDTQYFGPGTRLTVL.

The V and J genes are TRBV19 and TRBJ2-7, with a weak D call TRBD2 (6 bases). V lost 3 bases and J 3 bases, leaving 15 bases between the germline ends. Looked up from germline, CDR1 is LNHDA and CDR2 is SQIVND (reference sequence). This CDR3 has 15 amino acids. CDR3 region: CASSMAGTGDYEQYF. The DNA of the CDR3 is TGTGCCAGTAGTATGGCCGGGACGGGAGACTACGAGCAGTACTTC.

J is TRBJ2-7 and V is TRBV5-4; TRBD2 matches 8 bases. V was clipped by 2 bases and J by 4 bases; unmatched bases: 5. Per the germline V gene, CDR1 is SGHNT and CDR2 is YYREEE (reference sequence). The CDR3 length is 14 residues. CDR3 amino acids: CASSFAGGGYEQYF. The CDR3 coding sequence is TGTGCCAGCAGCTTTGCGGGAGGAGGGTACGAGCAGTACTTC.

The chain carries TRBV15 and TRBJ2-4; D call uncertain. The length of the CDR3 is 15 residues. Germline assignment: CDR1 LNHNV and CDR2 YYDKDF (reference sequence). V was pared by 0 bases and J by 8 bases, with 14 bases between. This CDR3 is CATSRDGVGPDIQYF. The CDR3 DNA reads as TGTGCCACCAGCAGAGATGGTGTGGGCCCGGACATTCAGTACTTC.

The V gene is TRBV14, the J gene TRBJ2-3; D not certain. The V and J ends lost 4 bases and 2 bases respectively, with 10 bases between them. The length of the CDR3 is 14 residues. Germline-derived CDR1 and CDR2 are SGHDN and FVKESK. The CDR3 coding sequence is TGTGCCAGCAGCCTCCTACCGCACACAGATACGCAGTATTTT. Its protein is CASSLLPHTDTQYF.

Written as DNA, the CDR3 is TGCAGCGCTGGACTAGCGGGAGGTGGAAACATTCAGTACTTC. Translating gives CSAGLAGGGNIQYF. The chain couples TRBV29-1 to TRBJ2-4, with 14 bases that match TRBD2. The CDR3 runs to 14 residues. Germline assignment: CDR1 SQVTM and CDR2 ANQGSEA. The junction had 5 bases not matched to a gene; V was cut back by 7 bases and J by 6 bases.

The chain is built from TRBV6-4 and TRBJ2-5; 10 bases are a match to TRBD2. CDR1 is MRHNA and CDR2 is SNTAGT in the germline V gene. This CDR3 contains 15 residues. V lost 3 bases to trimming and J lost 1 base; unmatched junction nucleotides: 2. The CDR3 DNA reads TGTGCCAGCAGTGAAGTAGCGGGAGGCCAAGAGACCCAGTACTTC. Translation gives CASSEVAGGQETQYF.

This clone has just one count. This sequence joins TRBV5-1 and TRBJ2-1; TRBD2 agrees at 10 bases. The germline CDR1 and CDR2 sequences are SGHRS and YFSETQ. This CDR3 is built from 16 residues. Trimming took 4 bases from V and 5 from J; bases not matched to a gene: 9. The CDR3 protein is CASSGPTSGKNNEQFF. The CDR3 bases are TGCGCCAGCAGCGGACCCACTAGCGGGAAAAACAATGAGCAGTTCTTC.

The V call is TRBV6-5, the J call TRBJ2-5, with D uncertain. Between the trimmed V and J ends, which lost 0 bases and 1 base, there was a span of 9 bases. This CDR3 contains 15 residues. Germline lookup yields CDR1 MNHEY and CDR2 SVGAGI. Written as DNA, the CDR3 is TGTGCCAGCAGTTACTCGTTCTCCTCCCAAGAGACCCAGTACTTC. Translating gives CASSYSFSSQETQYF.

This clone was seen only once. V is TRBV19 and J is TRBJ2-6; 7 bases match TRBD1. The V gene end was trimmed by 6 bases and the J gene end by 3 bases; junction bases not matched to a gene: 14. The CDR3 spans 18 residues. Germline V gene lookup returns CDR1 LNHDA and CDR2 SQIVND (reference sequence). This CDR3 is CASSDPGQEYVGANVLTF. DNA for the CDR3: TGTGCCAGTAGCGACCCTGGACAGGAGTACGTTGGGGCCAACGTCCTGACTTTC.